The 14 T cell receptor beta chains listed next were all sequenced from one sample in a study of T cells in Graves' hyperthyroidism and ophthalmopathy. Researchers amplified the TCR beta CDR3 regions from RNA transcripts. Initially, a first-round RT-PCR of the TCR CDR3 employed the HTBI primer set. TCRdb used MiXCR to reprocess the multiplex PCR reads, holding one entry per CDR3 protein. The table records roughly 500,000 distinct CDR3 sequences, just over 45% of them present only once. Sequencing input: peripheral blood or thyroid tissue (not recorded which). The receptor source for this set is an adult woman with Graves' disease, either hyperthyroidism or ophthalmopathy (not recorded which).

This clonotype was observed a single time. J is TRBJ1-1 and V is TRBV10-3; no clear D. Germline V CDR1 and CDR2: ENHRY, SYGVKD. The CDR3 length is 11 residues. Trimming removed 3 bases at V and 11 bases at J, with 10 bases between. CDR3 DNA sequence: TGTGCCATCAGTGATTCCCCTCGGGCTTTCTTT. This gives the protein CAISDSPRAFF.

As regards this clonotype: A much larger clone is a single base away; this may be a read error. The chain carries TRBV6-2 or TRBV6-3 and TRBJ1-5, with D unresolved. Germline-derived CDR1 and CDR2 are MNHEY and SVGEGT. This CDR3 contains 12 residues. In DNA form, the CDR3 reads TGTTCCAGCAGTTACTCTGGAGGACCCCAGCATTTT. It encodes CSSSYSGGPQHF.

The CDR3 DNA reads as TGTGCCAGCAGCTTTGCTGGACAGGGACATCAGCCCCAGTACTTC. It is translated as CASSFAGQGHQPQYF. The chain employs TRBV7-2 and TRBJ2-5, with 8 positions matching TRBD1. V gave up 3 bases and J gave up 9 bases; unmatched junction bases: 12. This CDR3 has 15 residues. Germline V lookup: CDR1 SGHTA, CDR2 FQGNSA.

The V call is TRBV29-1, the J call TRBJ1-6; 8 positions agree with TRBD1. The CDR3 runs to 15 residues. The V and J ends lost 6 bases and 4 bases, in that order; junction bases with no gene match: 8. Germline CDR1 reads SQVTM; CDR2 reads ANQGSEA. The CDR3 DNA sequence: TGCAGCGTCGCAACCGGGACAGGATATAATTCACCCCTCCACTTT. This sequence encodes CSVATGTGYNSPLHF.

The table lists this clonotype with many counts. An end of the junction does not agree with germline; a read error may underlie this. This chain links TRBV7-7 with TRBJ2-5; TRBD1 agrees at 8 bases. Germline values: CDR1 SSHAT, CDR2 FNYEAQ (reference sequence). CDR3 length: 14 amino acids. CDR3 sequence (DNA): TGTGCTAGCAGCTTAGGGACAGGCGCCAAGACCCAGTACTTC. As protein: CASSLGTGAKTQYF.

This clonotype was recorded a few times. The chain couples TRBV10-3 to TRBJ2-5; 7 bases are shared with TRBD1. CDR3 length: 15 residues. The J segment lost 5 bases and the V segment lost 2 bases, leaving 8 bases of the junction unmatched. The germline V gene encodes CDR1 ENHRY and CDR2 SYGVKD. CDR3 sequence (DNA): TGTGCCATCAGTGAGCAACAGGGGATGATGGAGACCCAGTACTTC. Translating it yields CAISEQQGMMETQYF.

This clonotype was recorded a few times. The CDR3 loop reads CAIAGVGTTGEQYF. Here the CDR3 DNA reads TGTGCCATCGCGGGAGTTGGGACTACGGGCGAGCAGTACTTC. This chain joins TRBV10-3 and TRBJ2-7; 7 positions agree with TRBD2. Trimming at V came to 8 bases and at J to 6 bases, leaving 13 bases not matched to a gene. The CDR3 extends over 14 amino acids. CDR1 is ENHRY and CDR2 is SYGVKD in the germline V gene.

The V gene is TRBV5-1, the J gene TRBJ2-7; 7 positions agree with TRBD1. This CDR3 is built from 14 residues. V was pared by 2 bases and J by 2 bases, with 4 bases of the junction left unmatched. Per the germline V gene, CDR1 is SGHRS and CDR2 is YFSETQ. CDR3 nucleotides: TGCGCCAGCAGCTTAGGGGACAGTACCTACGAGCAGTACTTC. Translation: CASSLGDSTYEQYF.

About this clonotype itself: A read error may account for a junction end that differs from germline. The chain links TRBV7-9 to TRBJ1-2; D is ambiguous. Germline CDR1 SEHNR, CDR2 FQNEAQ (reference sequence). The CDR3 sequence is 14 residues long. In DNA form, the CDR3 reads TGCGCCAGCAGCTTATTTGCAGCTAACTATGGCTACACCTTC. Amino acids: CASSLFAANYGYTF.

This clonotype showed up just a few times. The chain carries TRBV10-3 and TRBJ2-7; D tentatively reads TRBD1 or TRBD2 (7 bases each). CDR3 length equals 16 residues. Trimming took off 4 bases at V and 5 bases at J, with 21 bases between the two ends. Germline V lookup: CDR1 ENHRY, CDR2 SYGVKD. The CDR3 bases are TGTGCCATCAGTGCCAGGGGGGGGGAGGGCCGACACGAGCAGTACTTC. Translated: CAISARGGEGRHEQYF.

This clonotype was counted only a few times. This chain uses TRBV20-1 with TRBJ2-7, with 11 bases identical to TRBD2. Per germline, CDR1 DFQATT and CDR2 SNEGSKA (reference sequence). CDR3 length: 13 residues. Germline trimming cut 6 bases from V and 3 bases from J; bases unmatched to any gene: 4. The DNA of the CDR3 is TGCAGTGCCGATACTAGCGGGGGCTACGAGCAGTACTTC. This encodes CSADTSGGYEQYF.

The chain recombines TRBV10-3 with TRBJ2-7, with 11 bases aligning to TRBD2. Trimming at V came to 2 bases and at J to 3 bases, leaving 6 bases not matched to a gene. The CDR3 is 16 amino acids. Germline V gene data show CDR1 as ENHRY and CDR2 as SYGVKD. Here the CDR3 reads CAISESLAGGDYEQYF. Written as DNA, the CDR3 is TGTGCCATCAGTGAGAGTCTAGCGGGAGGTGACTACGAGCAGTACTTC.

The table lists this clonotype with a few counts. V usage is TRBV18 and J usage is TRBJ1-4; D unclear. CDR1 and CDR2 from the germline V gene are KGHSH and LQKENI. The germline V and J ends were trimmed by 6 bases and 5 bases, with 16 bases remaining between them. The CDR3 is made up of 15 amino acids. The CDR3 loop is CASSPSRAENEKLFF. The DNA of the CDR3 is TGTGCCAGCTCCCCCTCCCGAGCAGAGAATGAAAAACTGTTTTTT.

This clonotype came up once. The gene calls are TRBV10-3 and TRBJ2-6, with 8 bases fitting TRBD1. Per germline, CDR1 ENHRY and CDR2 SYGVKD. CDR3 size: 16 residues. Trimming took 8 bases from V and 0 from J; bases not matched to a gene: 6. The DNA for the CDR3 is TGTGCCATCGAGCCGGGACAGGTCTCTGGGGCCAACGTCCTGACTTTC. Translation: CAIEPGQVSGANVLTF.